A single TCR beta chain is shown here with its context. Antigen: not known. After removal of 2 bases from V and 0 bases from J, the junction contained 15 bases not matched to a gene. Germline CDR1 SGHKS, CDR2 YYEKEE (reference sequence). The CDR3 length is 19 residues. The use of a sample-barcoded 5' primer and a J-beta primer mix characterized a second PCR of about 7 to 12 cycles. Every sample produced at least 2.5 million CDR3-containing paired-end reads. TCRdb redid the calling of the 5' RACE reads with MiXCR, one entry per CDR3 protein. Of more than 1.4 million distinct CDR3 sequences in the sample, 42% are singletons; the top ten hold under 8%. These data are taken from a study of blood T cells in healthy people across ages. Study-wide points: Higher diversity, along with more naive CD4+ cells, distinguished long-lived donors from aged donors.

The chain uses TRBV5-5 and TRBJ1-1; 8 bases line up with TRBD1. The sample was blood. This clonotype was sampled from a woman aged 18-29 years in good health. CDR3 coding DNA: TGTGCCAGCAGCTTCAAACCCGATCGGACAGGGCTCATGAACACTGAAGCTTTCTTT. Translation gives CASSFKPDRTGLMNTEAFF.